Sample share makes the clone carrying this TCR beta chain medium-sized. No antigen is known for it. The CDR3 runs to 13 residues. Deletions cut 4 bases from V and 4 bases from J, with 9 bases between. CDR1 is SGDLS and CDR2 is YYNGEE in the germline V gene. TCRdb's copy holds only in-frame clones and misses some; the assay was immunoSEQ multiplex PCR. The top ten hold 5.4% of the sample, which has 130,000 to 150,000 clones, 88% seen once. The record originates from a study of T cell responses to AZD1222 COVID-19 vaccine. Overall study results and limits: The donor group comprised mostly white British people and more females; the analysis possibly underestimated clonal diversity. Among vaccine-associated CD4 TCRs, coverage spanned spike, with dominance at 160-218 and 743-854. Compared with day 0, the breadth and depth of the Spike-specific TCR repertoire rose significantly after two doses of AZD1222. The peak T cell response came first, and repertoires were sampled only after it.

The sequence was collected from an adult who received the MenACWY meningococcal vaccine as a control. V is TRBV9 and J is TRBJ1-3; the D is unclear. Sample: peripheral blood, taken 28 days after the second dose of the MenACWY control vaccine. DNA for the CDR3: TGTGCCAGCAGCACGAGAGCCGGAAACACCATATATTTT. This encodes CASSTRAGNTIYF.